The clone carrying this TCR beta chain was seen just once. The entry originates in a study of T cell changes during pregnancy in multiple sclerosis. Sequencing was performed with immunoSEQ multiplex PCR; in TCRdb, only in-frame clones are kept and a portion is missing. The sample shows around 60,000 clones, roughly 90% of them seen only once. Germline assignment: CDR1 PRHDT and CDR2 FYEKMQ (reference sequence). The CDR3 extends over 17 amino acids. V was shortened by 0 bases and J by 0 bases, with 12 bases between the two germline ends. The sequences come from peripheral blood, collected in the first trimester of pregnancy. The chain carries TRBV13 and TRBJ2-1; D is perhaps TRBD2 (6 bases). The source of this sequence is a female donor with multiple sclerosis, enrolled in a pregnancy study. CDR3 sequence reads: CASSLGEAGFSYNEQFF. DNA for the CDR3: TGTGCCAGCAGCTTAGGAGAGGCGGGATTCTCCTACAATGAGCAGTTCTTC.